Here is one TCR beta chain with its context. This record comes from a study of blood T cell repertoires in COVID-19. In the study overall: Collection of acute and convalescent COVID-19 samples took place in the United States, Italy and Spain. Sources were T cells, B-cell-depleted T cells, or PBMCs; the material itself was cDNA or gDNA.

As processed by the authors: Nucleated cell counts were estimated from reference gene primer amplification. Measured with immunoSEQ multiplex PCR; TCRdb has only the in-frame clones, and not every one. That table is the source of V, J and clone size, and D and trimming were worked out from the DNA. The sample consists of approximately 200,000 clones, approximately 88% of them appearing once. CDR1 and CDR2 from the germline V gene are MDHEN and SYDVKM. The CDR3 sequence is 17 residues long. Trimming took 5 bases from V and 0 from J; bases not matched to a gene: 10. Sequencing was done on a sample of peripheral blood. This receptor was obtained from a woman in her twenties or thirties with acute or convalescent COVID-19. J is TRBJ1-3 and V is TRBV28, with TRBD1 matching over 7 bases. The CDR3: CASSPRGGPISGNTIYF. The CDR3 bases are TGTGCCAGCAGTCCCAGAGGGGGCCCGATCTCTGGAAACACCATATATTTT. Filled out from reference TRBV28 and TRBJ1-3, the complete variable domain reads DVKVTQSSRYLVKRTGEKVFLECVQDMDHENMFWYRQDPGLGLRLIYFSYDVKMKEKGDIPEGYSVSREKKERFSLILESASTNQTSMYLCASSPRGGPISGNTIYFGEGSWLTVV.